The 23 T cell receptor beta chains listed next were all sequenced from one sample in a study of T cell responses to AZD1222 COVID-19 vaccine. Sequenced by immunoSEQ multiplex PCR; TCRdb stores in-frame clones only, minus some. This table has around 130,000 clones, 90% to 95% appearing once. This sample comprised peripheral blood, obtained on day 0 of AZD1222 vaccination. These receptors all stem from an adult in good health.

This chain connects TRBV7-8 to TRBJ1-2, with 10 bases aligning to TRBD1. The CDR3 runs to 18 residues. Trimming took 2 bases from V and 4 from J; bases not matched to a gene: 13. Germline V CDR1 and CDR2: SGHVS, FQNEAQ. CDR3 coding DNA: TGTGCCAGCAGCTTACGTGACAGGGGGCGAGGTGTTGGCTATGGCTACACCTTC. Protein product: CASSLRDRGRGVGYGYTF. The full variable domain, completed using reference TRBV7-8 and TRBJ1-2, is GAGVSQSPRYKVAKRGQDVALRCDPISGHVSLFWYQQALGQGPEFLTYFQNEAQLDKSGLPSDRFFAERPEGSVSTLKIQRTQQEDSAVYLCASSLRDRGRGVGYGYTFGSGTRLTVV.

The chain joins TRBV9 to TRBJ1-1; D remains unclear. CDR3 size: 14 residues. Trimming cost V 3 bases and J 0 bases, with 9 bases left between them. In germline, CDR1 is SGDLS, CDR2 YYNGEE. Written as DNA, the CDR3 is TGTGCCAGCAGCGATACAGCTATGAACACTGAAGCTTTCTTT. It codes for CASSDTAMNTEAFF.

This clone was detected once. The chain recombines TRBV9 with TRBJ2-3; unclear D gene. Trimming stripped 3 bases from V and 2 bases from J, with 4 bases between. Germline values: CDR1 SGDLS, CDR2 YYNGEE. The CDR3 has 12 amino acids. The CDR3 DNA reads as TGTGCCAGCAGCGGGGACACAGATACGCAGTATTTT. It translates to CASSGDTDTQYF. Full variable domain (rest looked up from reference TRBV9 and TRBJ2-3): DSGVTQTPKHLITATGQRVTLRCSPRSGDLSVYWYQQSLDQGLQFLIQYYNGEERAKGNILERFSAQQFPDLHSELNLSSLELGDSALYFCASSGDTDTQYFGPGTRLTVL.

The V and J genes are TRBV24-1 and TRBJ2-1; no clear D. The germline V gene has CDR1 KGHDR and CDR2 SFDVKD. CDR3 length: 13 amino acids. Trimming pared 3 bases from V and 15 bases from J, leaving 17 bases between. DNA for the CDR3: TGTGCCACCAGTGATCCTAACGATGAGGCCCCGTTCTTC. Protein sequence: CATSDPNDEAPFF.

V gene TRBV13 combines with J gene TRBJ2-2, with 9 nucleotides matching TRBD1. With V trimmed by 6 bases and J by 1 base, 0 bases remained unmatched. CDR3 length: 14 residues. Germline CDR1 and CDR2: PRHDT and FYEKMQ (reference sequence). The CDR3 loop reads CASRGQGNTGELFF. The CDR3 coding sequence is TGTGCCAGCAGGGGACAGGGGAACACCGGGGAGCTGTTTTTT.

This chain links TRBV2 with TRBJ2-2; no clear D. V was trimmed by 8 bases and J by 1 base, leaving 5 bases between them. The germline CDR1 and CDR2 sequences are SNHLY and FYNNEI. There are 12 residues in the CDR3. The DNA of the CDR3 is TGTGCCAGCGGGGAGAACACCGGGGAGCTGTTTTTT. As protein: CASGENTGELFF.

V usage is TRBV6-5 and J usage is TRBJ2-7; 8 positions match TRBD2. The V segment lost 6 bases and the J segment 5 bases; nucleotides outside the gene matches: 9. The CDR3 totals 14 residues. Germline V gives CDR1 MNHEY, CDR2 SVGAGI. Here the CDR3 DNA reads TGTGCCAGCAGCCCCGGGGGGGCGGTCCACGAGCAGTACTTC. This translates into CASSPGGAVHEQYF.

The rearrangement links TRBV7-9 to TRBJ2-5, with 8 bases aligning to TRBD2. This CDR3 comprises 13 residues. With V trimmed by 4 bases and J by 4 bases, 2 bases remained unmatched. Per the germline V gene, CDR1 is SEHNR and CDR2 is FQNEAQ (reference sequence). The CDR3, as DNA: TGTGCCAGCAGCTCGGGAGGGCCAGAGACCCAGTACTTC. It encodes CASSSGGPETQYF.

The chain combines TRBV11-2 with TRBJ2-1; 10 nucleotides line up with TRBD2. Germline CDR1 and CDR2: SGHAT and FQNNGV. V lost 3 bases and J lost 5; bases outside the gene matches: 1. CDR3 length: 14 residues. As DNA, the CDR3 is TGTGCCAGCAGCTTCCTAGCGGGAGACAATGAGCAGTTCTTC. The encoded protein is CASSFLAGDNEQFF.

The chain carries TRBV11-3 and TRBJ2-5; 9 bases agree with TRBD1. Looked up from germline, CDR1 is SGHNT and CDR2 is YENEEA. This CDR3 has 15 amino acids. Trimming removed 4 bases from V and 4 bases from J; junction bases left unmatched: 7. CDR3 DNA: TGTGCCAGCAGCTCGGGACAGGGTGGGCGAGAGACCCAGTACTTC. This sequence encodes CASSSGQGGRETQYF.

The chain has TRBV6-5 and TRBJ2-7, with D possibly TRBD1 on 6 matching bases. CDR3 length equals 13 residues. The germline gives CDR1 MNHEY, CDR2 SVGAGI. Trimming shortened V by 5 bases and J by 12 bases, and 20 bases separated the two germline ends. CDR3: CASSRGSAVGWYF. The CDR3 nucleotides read TGTGCCAGCAGTAGGGGGAGCGCCGTAGGTTGGTACTTC.

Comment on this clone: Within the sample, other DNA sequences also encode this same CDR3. CDR3 sequence: CASSVGSSYEQYF. In DNA, the CDR3 is TGTGCCAGCAGCGTAGGGTCATCTTACGAGCAGTACTTC. V usage is TRBV9 and J usage is TRBJ2-7; D call uncertain. Germline V gene lookup returns CDR1 SGDLS and CDR2 YYNGEE. The ends were cut back, 0 bases at V and 4 bases at J, with 8 bases in the middle. The CDR3 has 13 amino acids.

The CDR3 here is CASSLKGAVEQYF. CDR3 in DNA: TGTGCCAGCAGTTTAAAGGGGGCCGTCGAGCAGTACTTC. The chain joins TRBV27 to TRBJ2-7, with 7 bases matching TRBD1. There are 13 residues in the CDR3. Per germline, CDR1 MNHEY and CDR2 SMNVEV (reference sequence). Losses at the gene ends were 2 bases for V and 6 bases for J; bases not matched to a gene: 4.

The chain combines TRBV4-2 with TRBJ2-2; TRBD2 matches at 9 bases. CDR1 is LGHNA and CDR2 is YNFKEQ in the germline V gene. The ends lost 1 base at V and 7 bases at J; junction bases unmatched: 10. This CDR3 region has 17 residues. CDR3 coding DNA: TGTGCCAGCAGCCAAGTTGCGGGAGGGCTTGCTGGCGGGGAGCTGTTTTTT. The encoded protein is CASSQVAGGLAGGELFF.

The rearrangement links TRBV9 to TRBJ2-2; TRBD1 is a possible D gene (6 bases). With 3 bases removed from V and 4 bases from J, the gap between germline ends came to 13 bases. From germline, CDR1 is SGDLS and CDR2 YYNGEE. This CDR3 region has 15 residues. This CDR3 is CASSGRTAPTGELFF. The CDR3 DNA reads TGTGCCAGCAGCGGCCGGACAGCACCCACCGGGGAGCTGTTTTTT.

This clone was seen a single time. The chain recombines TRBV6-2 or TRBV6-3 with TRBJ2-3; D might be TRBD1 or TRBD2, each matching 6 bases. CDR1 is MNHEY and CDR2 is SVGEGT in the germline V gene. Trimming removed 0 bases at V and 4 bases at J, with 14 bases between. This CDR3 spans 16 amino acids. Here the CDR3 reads CASSYSRRGVADTQYF. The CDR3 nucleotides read TGTGCCAGCAGTTACTCCCGAAGGGGGGTGGCAGATACGCAGTATTTT.

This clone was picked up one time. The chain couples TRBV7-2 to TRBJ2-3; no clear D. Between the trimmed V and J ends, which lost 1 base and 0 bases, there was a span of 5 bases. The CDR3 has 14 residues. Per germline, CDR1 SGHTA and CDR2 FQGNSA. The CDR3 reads CASSLDLSTDTQYF. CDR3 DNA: TGTGCCAGCAGCTTAGACCTTAGCACAGATACGCAGTATTTT.

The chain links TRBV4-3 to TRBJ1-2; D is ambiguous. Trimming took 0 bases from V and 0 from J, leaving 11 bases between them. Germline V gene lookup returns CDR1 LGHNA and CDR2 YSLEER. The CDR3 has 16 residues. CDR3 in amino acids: CASSQDALEANYGYTF. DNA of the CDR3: TGCGCCAGCAGCCAAGATGCACTAGAAGCTAACTATGGCTACACCTTC.

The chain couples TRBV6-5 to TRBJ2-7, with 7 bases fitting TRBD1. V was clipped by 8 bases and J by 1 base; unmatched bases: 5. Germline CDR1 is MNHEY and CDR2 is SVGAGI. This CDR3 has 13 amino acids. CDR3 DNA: TGTGCCAGCCTTGACAGGGAATCCTACGAGCAGTACTTC. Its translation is CASLDRESYEQYF.

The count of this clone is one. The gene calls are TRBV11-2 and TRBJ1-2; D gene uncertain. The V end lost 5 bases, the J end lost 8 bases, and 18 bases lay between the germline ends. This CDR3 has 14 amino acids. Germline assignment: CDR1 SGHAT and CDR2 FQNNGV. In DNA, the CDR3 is TGTGCCAGCAGCCAGCTGACTTGGAGGTTAGGCTACACCTTC. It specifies CASSQLTWRLGYTF. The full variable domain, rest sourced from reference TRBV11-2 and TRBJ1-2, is EAGVAQSPRYKIIEKRQSVAFWCNPISGHATLYWYQQILGQGPKLLIQFQNNGVVDDSQLPKDRFSAERLKGVDSTLKIQPAKLEDSAVYLCASSQLTWRLGYTFGSGTRLTVV.

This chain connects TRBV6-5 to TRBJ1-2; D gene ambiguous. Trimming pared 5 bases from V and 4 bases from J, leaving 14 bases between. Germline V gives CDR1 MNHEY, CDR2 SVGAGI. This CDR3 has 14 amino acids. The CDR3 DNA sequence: TGTGCCAGCAGTCCCACCGGCAGTCCCTATGGCTACACCTTC. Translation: CASSPTGSPYGYTF.

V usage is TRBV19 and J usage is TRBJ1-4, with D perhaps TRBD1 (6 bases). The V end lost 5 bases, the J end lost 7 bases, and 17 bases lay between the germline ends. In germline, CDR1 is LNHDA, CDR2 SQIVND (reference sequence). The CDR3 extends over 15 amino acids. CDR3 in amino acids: CASSPGQGRSEKLFF. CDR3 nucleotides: TGTGCCAGTAGTCCGGGCCAGGGGAGGAGTGAAAAACTGTTTTTT.

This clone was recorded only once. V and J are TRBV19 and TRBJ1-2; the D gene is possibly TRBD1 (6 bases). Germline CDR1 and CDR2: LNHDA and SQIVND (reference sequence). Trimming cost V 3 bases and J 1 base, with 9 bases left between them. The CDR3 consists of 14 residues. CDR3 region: CASSIQGLNYGYTF. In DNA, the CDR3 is TGTGCCAGTAGTATTCAGGGGCTTAACTATGGCTACACCTTC.